This T cell receptor beta chain was obtained from a study of Ad26.COV2.S vaccination and SARS-CoV-2 variants. The treatment was: around 19 received Ad26.COV2.S at low or high dose, single or two shots; roughly five received placebo; per-sample allocation not given. Samples came from day 63 after the first vaccine or placebo injection. In Boston, an adult donor aged 18-55 years took part. The CDR3 loop spans 14 amino acids. Germline V CDR1 and CDR2: SGHTA, FQGNSA. The V gene end was trimmed by 0 bases and the J gene end by 5 bases; junction bases not matched to a gene: 3. Clones were read by immunoSEQ multiplex PCR, and TCRdb kept only the in-frame ones, dropping some. Altogether fewer than 400,000 clones are present, 70% to 90% being singletons, with the ten largest covering around 2%.

The genes are TRBV7-2 and TRBJ2-5; 7 bases are shared with TRBD1. The TCR sequence derives from a person aged 18-65 years who received the Ad26.COV2.S COVID-19 vaccine or a placebo. Sequencing was performed on peripheral blood, taken in a trial of Ad26.COV2.S vaccine versus placebo. CDR3 coding DNA: TGTGCCAGCAGCTTAGCCGTGACAGGGGAGACCCAGTACTTC. Translating gives CASSLAVTGETQYF.